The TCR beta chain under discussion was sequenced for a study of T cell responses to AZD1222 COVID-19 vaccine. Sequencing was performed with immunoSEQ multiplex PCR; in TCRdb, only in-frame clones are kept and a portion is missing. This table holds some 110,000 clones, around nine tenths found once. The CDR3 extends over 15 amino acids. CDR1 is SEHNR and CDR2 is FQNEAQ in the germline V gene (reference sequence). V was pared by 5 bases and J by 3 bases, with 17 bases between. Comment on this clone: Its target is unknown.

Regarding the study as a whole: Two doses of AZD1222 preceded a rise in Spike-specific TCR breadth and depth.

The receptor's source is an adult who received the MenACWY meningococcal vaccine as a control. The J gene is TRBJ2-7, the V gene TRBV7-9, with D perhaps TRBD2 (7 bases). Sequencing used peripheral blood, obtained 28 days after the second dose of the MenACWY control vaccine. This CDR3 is CASSPARGGIYEQYF. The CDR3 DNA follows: TGTGCCAGCAGCCCCGCCAGGGGAGGGATCTACGAGCAGTACTTC. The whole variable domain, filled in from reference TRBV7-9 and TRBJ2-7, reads DTGVSQNPRHKITKRGQNVTFRCDPISEHNRLYWYRQTLGQGPEFLTYFQNEAQLEKSRLLSDRFSAERPKGSFSTLEIQRTEQGDSAMYLCASSPARGGIYEQYFGPGTRLTVT.